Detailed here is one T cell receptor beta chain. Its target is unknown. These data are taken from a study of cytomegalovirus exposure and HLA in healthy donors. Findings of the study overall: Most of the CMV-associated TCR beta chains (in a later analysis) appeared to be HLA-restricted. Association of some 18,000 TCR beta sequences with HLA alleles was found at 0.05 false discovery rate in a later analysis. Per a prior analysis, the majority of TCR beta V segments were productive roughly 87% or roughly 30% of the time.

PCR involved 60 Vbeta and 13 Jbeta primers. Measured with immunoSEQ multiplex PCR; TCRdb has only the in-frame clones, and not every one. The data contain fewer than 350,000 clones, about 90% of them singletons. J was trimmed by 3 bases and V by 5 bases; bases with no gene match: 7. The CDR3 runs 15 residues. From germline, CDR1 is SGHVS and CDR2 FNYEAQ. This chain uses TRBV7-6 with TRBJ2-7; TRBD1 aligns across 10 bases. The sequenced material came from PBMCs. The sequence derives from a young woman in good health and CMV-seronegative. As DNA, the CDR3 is TGTGCCAGCAGCCGTGGGACAGGGGCTGACTACGAGCAGTACTTC. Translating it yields CASSRGTGADYEQYF.